The TCR beta chain under discussion was sequenced for a study of spatial heterogeneity in lung cancer. Overall study results and limits: Ubiquitous expanded tumor TCRs were observed in blood more at resection than follow-up.

TCRdb analysed the 5' RACE reads with MiXCR anew, one entry per CDR3 protein. Among tens of thousands of distinct CDR3 sequences listed, approximately 21% were seen once. The ends lost 0 bases at V and 3 bases at J; junction bases unmatched: 11. Germline V gene sequence: CDR1 DFQATT, CDR2 SNEGSKA (reference sequence). CDR3 length equals 16 residues. In this sample, this clonotype turned up many times. Its antigen is not identified. Time point here: sample taken at primary tumor resection. From tumor, nontumor lung or frozen PBMC, whole RNA was taken unsorted for sequencing. The gene calls are TRBV20-1 and TRBJ2-7; 7 bases agree with TRBD2. The specimen comprised PBMCs, sampled at surgery. The sequence derives from a male donor with early-stage non-small cell lung cancer. CDR3 sequence reads: CSARDRATSSRYEQYF. For the CDR3, the DNA is TGCAGTGCTAGAGATCGGGCGACTAGCTCCCGCTACGAGCAGTACTTC.